This T cell receptor beta chain comes out of a study of blood T cell repertoires in COVID-19 (dated by TCRdb to 2020 to 2022). Some background on the complete study: The collaborator samples originated in the United States, Italy and Spain and spanned the acute and convalescent phases of COVID-19. The material from the prospective study consisted of cDNA or gDNA derived from T cells, B-cell-depleted T cells, or PBMCs. The dataset comprised deeply sampled blood TCRbeta repertoires from subjects exposed to, actively infected with, or recovered from COVID-19. The repertoires were released in a freely available public database meant as a resource for research on the immune response to SARS-CoV-2. Samples came from the ongoing ImmuneRACE study (first 160 participants) plus 1,254 subjects from 6 global collaborators. Nearly every sample came with metadata listing a de-identified subject ID, COVID-19 status, age in years and sex. Where HLA class I and class II types were available, the types were taken from metadata supplied by the sample provider, not from assay-based typing.

TCRbeta CDR3 regions were amplified from genomic DNA by means of the immunoSEQ Assay, a bias-controlled multiplex PCR. As for the original processing: Nucleated cell counts per sample were estimated from amplification of reference gene primers within the assay. Sequence reads were collapsed and filtered to measure the absolute abundance of every unique TCRbeta CDR3 rearrangement. For each sample, productive Simpson clonality was calculated by taking the square root of Simpson's diversity index across productive rearrangements. TCRdb obtained this table from immuneACCESS and retained in-frame rearrangements with V and J assigned. These tables miss some clones; where compared with another copy, unresolved V genes account for less than half of the shortfall, and the remainder is unexplained. For V, J and clone size, that table is used; D and trimming come from the DNA. The sample yields a few hundred thousand clones; around 85% were counted once. The ten largest clones capture 15% to 20% of the sample.

Overall study results and their limits: The amount of clinical and demographic metadata varied by source and participant and was provided uncurated.

As for this clone: Its antigen is currently not known. No base qualities exist here, and no much larger clone lies one base off it.

Participants in the prospective study were enrolled through a virtual design, were aged roughly 18 to 95 years, and lived in roughly 24 United States geographic areas. In the prospective study, cohorts were assigned on the basis of participant-reported clinical history obtained from a screening survey and a study questionnaire. ImmuneRACE Cohort 3 recovered participants were defined by two consecutive negative NP/OP PCR tests, healthcare professional clearance, or symptom resolution. Each participant in the prospective study had whole blood, serum and a nasopharyngeal or oropharyngeal swab collected by mobile phlebotomists. Over a roughly 2-month period, participants in the prospective study had the option of providing additional blood draws and questionnaires. Before DNA extraction, prospective study blood samples were shipped either frozen or at room temperature. Sequenced sample: PBMCs or T cells enriched from blood (not recorded which). The receptor comes from a man between 35 and 55 years old who had recovered from COVID-19.

In nucleotide form, the sequence is TGTGCCAGCAGCTTTGTGACGGGAGACTATGGAAACACCATATATTTT. Translated, it gives CASSFVTGDYGNTIYF. This sequence uses TRBV5-5 and TRBJ1-3; confidence is insufficient to name the D gene. The trim is 2 bases for V and 3 bases for J, with a gap of 15 bases between the germline ends. The germline V gene (reference sequence) yields SGHKS for CDR1 and YYEKEE for CDR2. The CDR3 numbers 16 residues from cysteine through phenylalanine. The entry retains the CDR3 DNA only, 48 bases that are in frame from base 1. When the CDR3 is completed using the reference TRBV5-5 and TRBJ1-3 genes on either side, the full variable domain is DAGVTQSPTHLIKTRGQQVTLRCSPISGHKSVSWYQQVLGQGPQFIFQYYEKEERGRGNFPDRFSARQFPNYSSELNVNALLLGDSALYLCASSFVTGDYGNTIYFGEGSWLTVV.